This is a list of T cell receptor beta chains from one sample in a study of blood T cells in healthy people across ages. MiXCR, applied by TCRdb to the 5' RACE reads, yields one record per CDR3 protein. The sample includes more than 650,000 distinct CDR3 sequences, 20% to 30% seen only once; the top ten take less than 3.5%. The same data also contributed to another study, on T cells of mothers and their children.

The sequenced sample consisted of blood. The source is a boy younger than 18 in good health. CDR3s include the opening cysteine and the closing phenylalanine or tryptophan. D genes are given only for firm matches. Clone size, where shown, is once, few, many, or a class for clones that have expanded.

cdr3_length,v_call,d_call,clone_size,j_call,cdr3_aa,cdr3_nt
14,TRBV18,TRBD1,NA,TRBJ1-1,CASSPQTGETEAFF,TGTGCCAGCTCACCACAGACAGGGGAAACTGAAGCTTTCTTT
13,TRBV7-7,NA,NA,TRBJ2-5,CASSLVAKETQYF,TGTGCTAGCAGCTTGGTAGCGAAAGAGACCCAGTACTTC
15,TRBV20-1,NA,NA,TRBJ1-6,CSARAEGKVYSPLHF,TGCAGTGCTAGAGCCGAGGGAAAGGTCTATTCACCCCTCCACTTT
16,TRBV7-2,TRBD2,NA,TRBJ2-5,CASSLGLAGIWETQYF,TGTGCCAGCAGCTTGGGACTAGCGGGGATCTGGGAGACCCAGTACTTC
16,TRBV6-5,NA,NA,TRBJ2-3,CASSSGGSQLTDTQYF,TGTGCCAGCAGTTCCGGTGGTAGCCAACTCACAGATACGCAGTATTTT
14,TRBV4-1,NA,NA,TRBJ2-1,CASAAPRGHNEQFF,TGCGCCAGCGCGGCCCCCAGGGGTCACAATGAGCAGTTCTTC
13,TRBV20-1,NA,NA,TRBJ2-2,CSALALGTGELLF,TGCAGTGCCCTAGCTCTGGGGACCGGGGAGCTGCTTTTT
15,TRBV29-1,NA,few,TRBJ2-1,CSANPRQGIVNEQFF,TGCAGCGCCAATCCCCGGCAGGGGATAGTCAATGAGCAGTTCTTC
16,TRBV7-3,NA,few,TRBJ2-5,CASSPPRLVGQETQYF,TGTGCCAGCAGCCCCCCCCGACTAGTGGGACAAGAGACCCAGTACTTC
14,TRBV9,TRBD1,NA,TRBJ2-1,CASSDRGPYNEQFF,TGTGCCAGTAGTGACAGGGGACCCTACAATGAGCAGTTCTTC
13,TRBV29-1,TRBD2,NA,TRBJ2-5,CSVEGRLAETQYF,TGCAGCGTTGAGGGTAGACTAGCGGAGACCCAGTACTTC
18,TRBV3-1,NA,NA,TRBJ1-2,CASSQDVGPGRPNYGYTF,TGTGCCAGCAGCCAAGATGTGGGCCCGGGACGGCCTAACTATGGCTACACCTTC
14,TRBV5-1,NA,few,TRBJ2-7,CASSSGPESYEQYF,TGCGCCAGCAGCTCGGGGCCTGAATCCTACGAGCAGTACTTC
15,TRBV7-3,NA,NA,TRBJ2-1,CASSLTVDQYNEQFF,TGTGCCAGCAGCTTAACCGTGGACCAATACAATGAGCAGTTCTTC
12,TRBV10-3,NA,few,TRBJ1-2,CAITSLNYGYTF,TGTGCCATCACCTCACTGAACTATGGCTACACCTTC
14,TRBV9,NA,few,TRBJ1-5,CASSVGGAGQPQHF,TGTGCCAGCAGCGTGGGGGGGGCAGGACAGCCCCAGCATTTT
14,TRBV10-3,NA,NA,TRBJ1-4,CAISESLASEKLFF,TGTGCCATCAGTGAGTCGTTGGCCAGTGAGAAACTGTTTTTT
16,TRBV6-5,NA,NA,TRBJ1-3,CASSYSGTNSGNTIYF,TGTGCCAGCAGTTACTCCGGGACAAACTCTGGAAACACCATATATTTT
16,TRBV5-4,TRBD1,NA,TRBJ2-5,CAEGTGLGSTGETQYF,TGTGCCGAGGGGACAGGGCTAGGTTCTACAGGCGAGACCCAGTACTTC
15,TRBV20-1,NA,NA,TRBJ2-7,CSARDRGAWSCEQYF,TGCAGTGCTAGAGATAGAGGGGCCTGGTCCTGCGAGCAGTACTTC
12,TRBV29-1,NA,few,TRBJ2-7,CSGGDKSYEQYF,TGCAGCGGGGGGGACAAGTCCTACGAGCAGTACTTC
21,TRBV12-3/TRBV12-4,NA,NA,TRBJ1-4,CASSLSFWVGISQRDNEKLFF,TGTGCCAGCAGTTTATCTTTCTGGGTGGGGATCTCACAGCGGGATAATGAAAAACTGTTTTTT
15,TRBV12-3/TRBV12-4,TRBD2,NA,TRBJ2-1,CASSPRAGEDNEQFF,TGTGCCAGCAGCCCCCGGGCGGGGGAAGACAATGAGCAGTTCTTC
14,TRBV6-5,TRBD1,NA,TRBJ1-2,CASSSVPGGVGYTF,TGTGCCAGCAGTTCGGTCCCAGGGGGCGTTGGCTACACCTTC
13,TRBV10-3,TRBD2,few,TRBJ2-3,CAIWGGETDTQYF,TGTGCCATATGGGGGGGGGAGACAGATACGCAGTATTTT
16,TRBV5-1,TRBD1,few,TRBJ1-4,CASSPRTGSIGEKLFF,TGCGCCAGCAGCCCCCGGACAGGGAGTATCGGTGAAAAACTGTTTTTT
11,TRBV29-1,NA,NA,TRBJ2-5,CSGVPKETQYF,TGCAGCGGCGTCCCGAAAGAGACCCAGTACTTC
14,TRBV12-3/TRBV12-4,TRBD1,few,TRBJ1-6,CASSPGQGFSPLHF,TGTGCCAGCAGTCCGGGACAGGGGTTCTCACCCCTCCACTTT
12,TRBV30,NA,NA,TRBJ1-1,CAWIGGRTEAFF,TGTGCCTGGATAGGGGGTAGAACTGAAGCTTTCTTT
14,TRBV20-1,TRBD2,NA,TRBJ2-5,CSASKGGRQETQYF,TGCAGTGCTAGTAAGGGAGGGCGGCAAGAGACCCAGTACTTC
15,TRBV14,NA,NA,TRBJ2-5,CASSQDGAGGETQYF,TGTGCCAGCAGCCAAGACGGGGCCGGCGGAGAGACCCAGTACTTC
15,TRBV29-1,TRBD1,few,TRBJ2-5,CSVEPRDSSKETQYF,TGCAGCGTTGAACCCCGGGACAGTTCCAAGGAGACCCAGTACTTC
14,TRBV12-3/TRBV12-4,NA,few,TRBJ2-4,CASSLAGVEDIQYF,TGTGCCAGCAGTTTAGCAGGGGTTGAGGACATTCAGTACTTC
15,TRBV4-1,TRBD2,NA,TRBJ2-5,CASSQVDREGETQYF,TGCGCCAGCAGCCAAGTTGATCGGGAGGGGGAGACCCAGTACTTC
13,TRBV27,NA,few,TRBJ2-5,CDRPQGRPETQYF,TGTGACAGACCGCAGGGGCGTCCAGAGACCCAGTACTTC
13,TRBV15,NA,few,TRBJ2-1,CATSGGPGDEQFF,TGTGCCACCAGCGGGGGCCCTGGGGATGAGCAGTTCTTC
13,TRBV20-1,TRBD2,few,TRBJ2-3,CSAPAGGRDTQYF,TGCAGTGCCCCGGCGGGGGGCAGAGATACGCAGTATTTT
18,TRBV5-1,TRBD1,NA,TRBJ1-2,CASSLRGLDRDTNYGYTF,TGCGCCAGCAGCCTGAGGGGGCTCGACAGGGATACAAACTATGGCTACACCTTC
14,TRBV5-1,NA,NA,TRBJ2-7,CASSITGTLYEQYF,TGCGCCAGCAGTATTACCGGGACACTCTACGAGCAGTACTTC
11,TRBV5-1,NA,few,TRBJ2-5,CASSNLETQYF,TGCGCCAGCAGCAACCTGGAGACCCAGTACTTC
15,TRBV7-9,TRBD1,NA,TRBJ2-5,CASIKDRDFQETQYF,TGTGCCAGCATCAAGGACAGGGATTTCCAAGAGACCCAGTACTTC
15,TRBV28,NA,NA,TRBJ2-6,CASSPLISGANVLTF,TGTGCCAGCAGTCCCCTCATATCTGGGGCCAACGTCCTGACTTTC
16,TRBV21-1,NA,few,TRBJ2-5,CASSKGGRAGRETQYF,TGTGCCAGCAGCAAAGGTGGCCGCGCGGGGAGGGAGACCCAGTACTTC
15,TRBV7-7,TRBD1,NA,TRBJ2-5,CASSLEATGQETQYF,TGTGCTAGCAGCTTAGAGGCGACAGGGCAAGAGACCCAGTACTTC
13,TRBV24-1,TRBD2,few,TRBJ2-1,CATSDPGGDEQFF,TGTGCCACCAGTGATCCCGGGGGGGATGAGCAGTTCTTC